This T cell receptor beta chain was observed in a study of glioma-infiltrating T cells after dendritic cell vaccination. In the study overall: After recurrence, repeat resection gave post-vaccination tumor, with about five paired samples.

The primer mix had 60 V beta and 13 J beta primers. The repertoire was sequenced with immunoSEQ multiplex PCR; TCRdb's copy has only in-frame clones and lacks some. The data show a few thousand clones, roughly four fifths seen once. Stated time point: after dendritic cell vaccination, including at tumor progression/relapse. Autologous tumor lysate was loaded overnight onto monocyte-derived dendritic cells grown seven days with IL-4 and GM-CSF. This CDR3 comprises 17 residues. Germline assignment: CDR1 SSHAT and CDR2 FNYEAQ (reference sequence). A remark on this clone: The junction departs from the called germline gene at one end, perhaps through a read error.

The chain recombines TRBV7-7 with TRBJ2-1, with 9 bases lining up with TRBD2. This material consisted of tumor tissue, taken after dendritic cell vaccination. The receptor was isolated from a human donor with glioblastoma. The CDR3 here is CASSLGLAGSSYNEQFF. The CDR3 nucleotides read TGTGCTAGCAGCTTGGGACTAGCAGGAAGCTCCTACAATGAGCAGTTCTTC.